This paragraph covers one T cell receptor (beta chain) sequence. The data derive from a study of control samples from healthy donors and cancer patients. The V segment lost 7 bases and the J segment 4 bases; nucleotides outside the gene matches: 5. The CDR3 is made up of 14 amino acids. Germline CDR1 and CDR2: SQVTM and ANQGSEA. Clones were read by immunoSEQ multiplex PCR, and TCRdb kept only the in-frame ones, dropping some. The sample yields tens of thousands of clones, about 82% seen once. Sample: blood. V is TRBV29-1 and J is TRBJ2-2, with 11 bases that match TRBD2. This clonotype originated in a man aged 40-50 years in good health. CDR3 DNA sequence: TGCAGCGGGCTACTAGCGGGAGTCACCGGGGAGCTGTTTTTT. Translation gives CSGLLAGVTGELFF.